A selection of T cell receptor beta chains follows, all from one sample in a study of T-cell reconstitution after alpha-beta-depleted transplantation in children. One entry per CDR3 protein results from TCRdb running MiXCR on the PCR reads. The repertoire holds about a million distinct CDR3 sequences, with around 30% as singletons. Material: PBMCs, mostly from graft donor cells, obtained 360 days after TCRalphabeta/CD19-depleted stem cell transplant. The receptors were sampled from a boy in the first two years of life who had a stem cell transplant for SCID, so the T cells may come from the graft donor. The CDR3 runs from the conserved cysteine through the conserved F or W. The order of the fields is J gene, D gene, CDR3 length, V gene, clone size, CDR3 DNA, CDR3 protein. A D gene is named only where the DNA matches it firmly. Where a row states a size, it is once, few, many or the class of an expanded clone; other rows omit it.

j_call: TRBJ1-6
d_call: .
cdr3_length: 17
v_call: TRBV30
clone_size: .
cdr3_nt: TGTGCCTGGAGTAGGGGAGTGTCATCATGGGTCAATTCACCCCTCCACTTT
cdr3_aa: CAWSRGVSSWVNSPLHF

j_call: TRBJ2-5
d_call: .
cdr3_length: 14
v_call: TRBV10-3
clone_size: .
cdr3_nt: TGTGCCAGCCAGTGGGGATGTAGAGGAGAGACCCAGTACTTC
cdr3_aa: CASQWGCRGETQYF

j_call: TRBJ2-5
d_call: TRBD2
cdr3_length: 16
v_call: TRBV3-1
clone_size: .
cdr3_nt: TGTGCCAGCAGCCTCCTCGCGACTAGCGGTCAAGAGACCCAGTACTTC
cdr3_aa: CASSLLATSGQETQYF

j_call: TRBJ2-1
d_call: TRBD2
cdr3_length: 15
v_call: TRBV7-2
clone_size: few
cdr3_nt: TGTGCCAGCAAAATAGCGGGGGGCCAATACAATGAGCAGTTCTTC
cdr3_aa: CASKIAGGQYNEQFF

j_call: TRBJ2-1
d_call: .
cdr3_length: 12
v_call: TRBV10-3
clone_size: .
cdr3_nt: TGTGCCATCAGCGGGGGATACAATGAGCAGTTCTTC
cdr3_aa: CAISGGYNEQFF

j_call: TRBJ2-7
d_call: .
cdr3_length: 13
v_call: TRBV20-1
clone_size: few
cdr3_nt: TGCAGTGCTAGTGGGGAATCGGCCTACGAGCAGTACTTC
cdr3_aa: CSASGESAYEQYF

j_call: TRBJ2-5
d_call: TRBD2
cdr3_length: 15
v_call: TRBV3-1
clone_size: .
cdr3_nt: TGTGCCAGCAGGCAGTTACTAGCGGGGGGGGAGACCCAGTACTTC
cdr3_aa: CASRQLLAGGETQYF

j_call: TRBJ2-7
d_call: .
cdr3_length: 15
v_call: TRBV27
clone_size: .
cdr3_nt: TGTGCCAGCAGTTCCCCCACCGGGGCCACCTACGAGCAGTACTTC
cdr3_aa: CASSSPTGATYEQYF

j_call: TRBJ2-4
d_call: .
cdr3_length: 14
v_call: TRBV27
clone_size: .
cdr3_nt: TGTGCCAGCAGTTGCAGGGTGGTCAAAAACATTCAGTACTTC
cdr3_aa: CASSCRVVKNIQYF

j_call: TRBJ2-5
d_call: .
cdr3_length: 10
v_call: TRBV20-1
clone_size: few
cdr3_nt: TGCAGTGCTAGGGAAGAGACCCAGTACTTC
cdr3_aa: CSAREETQYF

j_call: TRBJ1-6
d_call: TRBD1
cdr3_length: 16
v_call: TRBV4-1
clone_size: few
cdr3_nt: TGCGCCAGCAGCCAAGACGACGACAGGGCTAATTCACCCCTCCACTTT
cdr3_aa: CASSQDDDRANSPLHF